This is a list of T cell receptor beta chains from one sample in a study of blood T cell repertoires in COVID-19. The protocol was immunoSEQ multiplex PCR, while the TCRdb copy is restricted to in-frame clones and leaves out a portion. The sample yields around 120,000 clones, approximately 82% seen once. Sequenced material: peripheral blood. Receptor source: a man at least 80 years old with active or convalescent COVID-19. Each CDR3 is given with its conserved first and last residue. The D gene is left open where the match is weak. Rows may omit the clone size; those that give it use once, few, many or a size class.

v_gene	d_gene	abundance	j_gene	CDR3nt	CDR3aa
TRBV6-2/TRBV6-3	TRBD1	-	TRBJ1-2	TGTGCCAGCAGTTACCCCCTTCGACAGGGGGTCGACTATGGCTACACCTTC	CASSYPLRQGVDYGYTF
TRBV30	TRBD1	-	TRBJ2-6	TGTGCCTGGAGTCGGGACAGTGGGGCCAACGTCCTGACTTTC	CAWSRDSGANVLTF
TRBV11-2	TRBD1	-	TRBJ1-1	TGTGCCAGCAGCACCCGGGACAGGGTGGACACTGAAGCTTTCTTT	CASSTRDRVDTEAFF
TRBV6-1	TRBD1	-	TRBJ1-1	TGTGCCAGCAGTGAAGCGGGACAGTTCTGGAGCACTGAAGCTTTCTTT	CASSEAGQFWSTEAFF
TRBV7-6	TRBD2	-	TRBJ2-1	TGTGCCAGCAGCTCCAGTAGCGGGGGGCTCTACAATGAGCAGTTCTTC	CASSSSSGGLYNEQFF
TRBV9	-	-	TRBJ1-6	TGTGCCAGCAGCCCCGGACAGTATAATTCACCCCTCCACTTT	CASSPGQYNSPLHF
TRBV11-2	TRBD2	-	TRBJ2-1	TGTGCCAGCAGCTCTCTAGCGGGGTCACACAATGAGCAGTTCTTC	CASSSLAGSHNEQFF
TRBV11-2	-	-	TRBJ1-1	TGTGCCAGCAGCTTATCCAGACATGGATCAACGAACACTGAAGCTTTCTTT	CASSLSRHGSTNTEAFF
TRBV30	-	-	TRBJ1-5	TGTGCCTGGGGAACAGGGAATCAGCCCCAGCATTTT	CAWGTGNQPQHF
TRBV11-2	-	-	TRBJ2-7	TGTGCCAGCAGTCAAACCGGGTTCGGGGTCGAGCAGTACTTC	CASSQTGFGVEQYF
TRBV19	-	-	TRBJ2-7	TGTGCCAGTAGTATAGATCTGAGGTCCTACGAGCAGTACTTC	CASSIDLRSYEQYF
TRBV7-6	TRBD2	few	TRBJ2-5	TGTGCCAGCAGCTTAGGACTAGCGGGGGGGCTGGAAGAGACCCAGTACTTC	CASSLGLAGGLEETQYF
TRBV7-9	TRBD2	-	TRBJ2-3	TGTGCCAGCAGCACTAGCGTCTCGGCCACAGATACGCAGTATTTT	CASSTSVSATDTQYF
TRBV5-1	TRBD1	-	TRBJ1-2	TGCGCCAGCAGCTTCGACCCGACTGGCCAGACAGGGGGCTATGGCTACACCTTC	CASSFDPTGQTGGYGYTF
TRBV7-9	-	-	TRBJ2-3	TGTGCCAGCAGTTGGACTAGCACAGATACGCAGTATTTT	CASSWTSTDTQYF
TRBV4-3	-	once	TRBJ1-5	TGCGCCAGCAGCTCACAGATTTATAGCAATCAGCCCCAGCATTTT	CASSSQIYSNQPQHF
TRBV25-1	-	-	TRBJ2-4	TGTGCCAGCACTAAGAGGGGAGGCATTCAGTACTTC	CASTKRGGIQYF
TRBV6-6	TRBD1	-	TRBJ2-3	TGTGCCAGCAGTTACCTTGGGACAGCTAGCACAGATACGCAGTATTTT	CASSYLGTASTDTQYF
TRBV18	TRBD1	-	TRBJ1-2	TGTGCCAGCTCAGAGACAGGGGGCTTTGGCTACACCTTC	CASSETGGFGYTF
TRBV19	TRBD1	-	TRBJ1-5	TGTGCCAGTAGTAGACAGGGGGATCAGCCCCAGCATTTT	CASSRQGDQPQHF
TRBV28	-	-	TRBJ1-2	TGTGCCAGCAGTTTAACAGACTATGGCTACACCTTC	CASSLTDYGYTF
TRBV7-3	TRBD2	-	TRBJ2-5	TGTGCCAGCAGCTTTGGGGGGGAAGAGACCCAGTACTTC	CASSFGGEETQYF
TRBV6-2/TRBV6-3	TRBD2	-	TRBJ2-5	TGTGCCAGCAGTTACGACGCGGGGGGACCCTCAAGGGTCCAGTACTTC	CASSYDAGGPSRVQYF
TRBV6-5	TRBD1	-	TRBJ1-1	TGTGCCAGCAACCAAGGACAGGGAAGTACTGAAGCTTTCTTT	CASNQGQGSTEAFF
TRBV7-2	-	-	TRBJ2-1	TGTGCCAGCAGCTTTGGGCCATCTACCTACAATGAGCAGTTCTTC	CASSFGPSTYNEQFF
TRBV28	TRBD2	-	TRBJ2-5	TGTGCCAGCAGTCGTATAACGACTAGCGGGGGGGAAGAGACCCAGTACTTC	CASSRITTSGGEETQYF
TRBV11-2	TRBD1	-	TRBJ1-2	TGTGCCAGCGGGGGACAGGGGGGTTCTGGCTACACCTTC	CASGGQGGSGYTF
TRBV11-2	-	-	TRBJ1-2	TGTGCCAGCAGCTTGAGTCACAGCCCAAACTATGGCTACACCTTC	CASSLSHSPNYGYTF
TRBV5-6	-	-	TRBJ1-2	TGTGCCAGCAGCTTGGGGGCTGACAGTAAGGGCTACACCTTC	CASSLGADSKGYTF
TRBV6-5	TRBD1	-	TRBJ1-1	TGTGCCAGCAGTTTGGGACAGGAGATTGAAGCTTTCTTT	CASSLGQEIEAFF
TRBV11-2	-	-	TRBJ2-2	TGTGCCAGCAGCTTCCCGTTGGGGGGGGCAAAGGTCGGGGAGCTGTTTTTT	CASSFPLGGAKVGELFF
TRBV5-1	TRBD2	-	TRBJ2-2	TGCGCCAGCAGCTTGGGGTCTAGCGGGGGCTACACCGGGGAGCTGTTTTTT	CASSLGSSGGYTGELFF
TRBV10-3	-	-	TRBJ1-2	TGTGCCACCCCTGACAGTGCTAACTATGGCTACACCTTC	CATPDSANYGYTF
TRBV12-5	-	-	TRBJ1-1	TGTGCTAGTGGGACCGGGACTCCCGCTGCGGAAGCTTTCTTT	CASGTGTPAAEAFF
TRBV29-1	TRBD2	-	TRBJ2-3	TGCAGCTTAGGACTAGCGGGGGGCGTGGATACGCAGTATTTT	CSLGLAGGVDTQYF
TRBV27	-	-	TRBJ2-5	TGTGCCAGCAGCACAGTCCCCCAAGAGACCCAGTACTTC	CASSTVPQETQYF
TRBV7-3	TRBD1	-	TRBJ1-5	TGTGCCAGCAGCCTGAGAGGGACAGATAGCAATCAGCCCCAGCATTTT	CASSLRGTDSNQPQHF
TRBV7-2	-	-	TRBJ2-6	TGTGCCAGCAGCTTCCGGGGGGGGGCCAACGTCCTGACTTTC	CASSFRGGANVLTF
TRBV10-3	TRBD1	-	TRBJ1-5	TGTGCCATCAACAACAGGGGGCCCTCTGATCAGCCCCAGCATTTT	CAINNRGPSDQPQHF
TRBV4-1	-	-	TRBJ2-7	TGCGCCAGCAGCCAAGCCCCAGGGTACCCCTACGAGCAGTACTTC	CASSQAPGYPYEQYF
TRBV5-1	-	-	TRBJ2-3	TGCGCCAGCAGGGAGGGAGATACGCAGTATTTT	CASREGDTQYF
TRBV21-1	-	-	TRBJ1-6	TGTGCCAGCCACCAGGGTTGCCCGGAAAATTCACCCCTCCACTTT	CASHQGCPENSPLHF
TRBV5-1	TRBD1	few	TRBJ1-2	TGCGCCAGCAGCAACACCGGGACAGGGGGCTCCTATGGCTACACCTTC	CASSNTGTGGSYGYTF
TRBV12-5	-	-	TRBJ1-2	TGTGCTAGTGGTTTGGGACTATTGCAGGGGTATGGCTACACCTTC	CASGLGLLQGYGYTF
TRBV14	-	few	TRBJ2-5	TGTGCCAGCAGCCAGAACCGACAGACCCGACGAGAGACCCAGTACTTC	CASSQNRQTRRETQYF
TRBV19	TRBD1	-	TRBJ1-4	TGTGCCAGTAGTATAGCGGGACAGGGAGGTGAAAAACTGTTTTTT	CASSIAGQGGEKLFF
TRBV5-5	TRBD1	-	TRBJ2-1	TGTGCCAGCAGCCTGGGACAGGGAGAGGATGAGCAGTTCTTC	CASSLGQGEDEQFF
TRBV6-4	-	-	TRBJ1-2	TGTGCCAGTCCATTCAGGGGAAAGGGGTATGGCTACACCTTC	CASPFRGKGYGYTF
TRBV9	-	-	TRBJ2-4	TGTGCCAGCAGCGGAGAGGGGGACATTCAGTACTTC	CASSGEGDIQYF
TRBV27	-	-	TRBJ1-4	TGTGCCAGCCGGCCCGGGGGAACTAATGAAAAACTGTTTTTT	CASRPGGTNEKLFF
TRBV5-1	TRBD1	-	TRBJ1-6	TGCGCCAGCAGCCTCGGACAGGATCTCACCCTCCACTTT	CASSLGQDLTLHF
TRBV18	-	-	TRBJ2-2	TGTGCCAGCTCTCCAGGGGCGCGAACCGGGGAGCTGTTTTTT	CASSPGARTGELFF
TRBV28	-	-	TRBJ2-7	TGTGCCAGCAGTCCCTCTTCCTTTGAGCAGTACTTC	CASSPSSFEQYF
TRBV9	TRBD1	-	TRBJ2-7	TGTGCCAGCAGCGTAGGGACAGGGGTCTCCTACGAGCAGTACTTC	CASSVGTGVSYEQYF
TRBV2	TRBD2	-	TRBJ2-3	TGTGCCAGCAGTCCCCAACGGACTAGCGGGGCCTTTGGGGGCACAGATACGCAGTATTTT	CASSPQRTSGAFGGTDTQYF
TRBV7-3	TRBD2	few	TRBJ2-3	TGTGCCAGCAGCCCAACTAGCGGGGGGGATCCAGATACGCAGTATTTT	CASSPTSGGDPDTQYF
TRBV9	TRBD1	-	TRBJ2-2	TGTGCCAGCAGCGTCGACATAACAGGGGGCGTAAGGACCGGGGAGCTGTTTTTT	CASSVDITGGVRTGELFF